The 6 T cell receptor beta chains below come from one sample, sequenced in a study of CXCR3-negative and CXCR3-positive naive CD8 T cells. These receptors are not linked to any known antigen. Preparation of TRB cDNA libraries relied on 5' RACE carrying UMI labels. For each CDR3 protein, TCRdb gives one entry from its re-call of the 5' RACE reads, without DNA. This specimen shows roughly 100,000 distinct CDR3 sequences; the ten leading clones hold over 0.35%. Study-wide findings and caveats: CXCR3-positive naive cells carried more hydrophobic TRB CDR3s than CXCR3-negative naive cells did.

Sequencing was done on a sample of naive CXCR3+ CD8+ T cells from blood. Noted subset: CD45RO-CCR7+CD27+CD95- naive CD8+ T cells expressing CXCR3 (TNR3+). These receptors all stem from a human donor in good health. Some clones in this sample may be carry-over from other donors' samples.

The chain recombines TRBV10-3 with TRBJ2-1. The CDR3 has 13 amino acids. CDR1 is ENHRY and CDR2 is SYGVKD in the germline V gene. The CDR3 reads CAISESRGDEQFF.

The chain has TRBV7-9 and TRBJ1-1; the TCRdb call, TRBD1, lacks DNA for checking. The CDR3 is 14 residues long. Germline assignment: CDR1 SEHNR and CDR2 FQNEAQ (reference sequence). The CDR3 sequence is CASSSTGTEFEAFF.

The V gene is TRBV5-5, the J gene TRBJ2-1; as DNA is missing, the TRBD1 call by TCRdb cannot be tested. Looked up from germline, CDR1 is SGHKS and CDR2 is YYEKEE (reference sequence). There are 14 residues in the CDR3. The CDR3 loop is CASSLGGAYNEQFF.

The chain couples TRBV7-9 to TRBJ1-2. This CDR3 region has 14 residues. Germline CDR1 is SEHNR and CDR2 is FQNEAQ (reference sequence). The CDR3 sequence: CASSLGGQSYGYTF.

V usage is TRBV30 and J usage is TRBJ2-2; TCRdb picks TRBD1, but there is no DNA to check that call. Germline assignment: CDR1 GTSNPN and CDR2 SVGIG (reference sequence). The CDR3 has 14 residues. This CDR3 reads CAWSRGQGTGELFF.

The chain recombines TRBV10-3 with TRBJ2-1; TCRdb reports TRBD1, a call that lacks DNA to check it against. Germline V lookup: CDR1 ENHRY, CDR2 SYGVKD. There are 14 residues in the CDR3. The CDR3 region is CAIRREASIDEQFF.